This TCR beta chain derives from a study of a mutant IDH1 vaccine in newly diagnosed glioma (dated by TCRdb to the early 2020s). Regarding the complete study: Patients were given eight vaccinations, in weeks 1, 3, 5, 7, 11, 15, 19 and 23, which matched visits V03 through V10. Prior to enrollment, patients had been given standard therapy consisting of radiotherapy alone, temozolomide alone, or radiochemotherapy with temozolomide, with the combination given to most patients. Longitudinal TCRB deep sequencing was performed for about two dozen treated patients wherever samples were available for exploratory analyses. Vaccination was initiated 4-6 weeks after radiotherapy alone, or concurrently with temozolomide cycles in the chemotherapy-containing groups. Peripheral blood samples were drawn at six visits, namely V03 (baseline), V05, V07, V10, V12 and V13. Of the roughly 34 treated patients, about 62% were male and about 40% were female, and a mean age of roughly 40 years was recorded.

The library was generated by the immunoSEQ multiplex PCR assay. Rearranged TCR beta chain sequences were amplified with the hsTCRB Kit following the manufacturer's protocol. An Illumina MiSeq was used to sequence the TCRB libraries. The authors' pipeline ran thus. The kit vendor's proprietary platform handled demultiplexing, trimming and gene mapping. In its TCRdb copy, this immuneACCESS table keeps in-frame sequences only and misses some clones. Where compared with another copy, unresolved V genes explain less than half of these, and the others have no known cause. That table gives V, J and clone size, and the DNA gave D and trimming. This sample is represented by some 130,000 clones; 80% of them were singletons. The ten largest account for 4.5% to 6% of the sample. General study outcomes and caveats: No apparent relationship was observed between pseudoprogression and alterations in the top peripheral T cell clonotypes detected by TCRB sequencing. According to the authors, sample limitations meant that analyses of patient blood samples could not be reproduced. Across multiple MHC alleles, vaccine-induced immune responses were seen in approximately 93% of patients. Selection of PBMC samples for TCRB deep sequencing was based on availability.

Sample time point, as interpreted from the label and publication: week 11, during vaccination. Every vaccine dose consisted of 300 ug of a 20-mer mutant IDH1 peptide in Montanide, administered subcutaneously together with topical imiquimod. All donors had newly diagnosed IDH1-mutant astrocytomas of WHO grade 3 or 4 that showed loss of nuclear ATRX. The samples were drawn from NOA16, a multicentre, single-arm, open-label phase I trial in Germany that tested a mutant IDH1 peptide vaccine in humans for the first time. Genomic DNA for TCRB sequencing was isolated from EDTA blood with the DNeasy Blood and Tissue Kit. Turning to this clone: Its antigen remains undetermined. Within one base of it there is no much larger clone, and no base qualities were kept.

The germline V gene supplies CDR1 MDHEN and CDR2 SYDVKM. Including cysteine and phenylalanine, the CDR3 has 14 amino acids. CDR3 DNA is the only sequence kept; it has 42 bases, read in frame from the first base. Between the V and J ends, shortened by 4 bases and 0 bases respectively, the junction contains 9 bases. In this chain, TRBV28 is recombined with TRBJ1-1; the D segment could be TRBD1, given 5 matching bases. The sequencing here drew on PBMCs, taken from a glioma patient whose treatment included an IDH1 peptide vaccine. The source of this sequence is a middle-aged man with glioma. CDR3 sequence: CASSYRGMNTEAFF. The sequence in DNA is TGTGCCAGCAGTTATCGGGGGATGAACACTGAAGCTTTCTTT.